This T cell receptor (beta chain) was identified in a study of T cells in Graves' hyperthyroidism and ophthalmopathy (dated by TCRdb to between 2019 and 2020). Describing the broader study: Peripheral blood was collected at initial diagnosis, before any treatment. The 95 to 100 discovery patients were randomly split 7:3 into training and test sets. To identify distinguishing TCR V-J signatures, a discovery cohort of some 99 patients was used, comprising under 45 with Graves' ophthalmopathy and 57 with stable Graves' hyperthyroidism. After sampling, hyperthyroidism patients received methimazole starting at 30 mg daily, and ophthalmopathy patients received high-dose intravenous methylprednisolone. In six Graves' hyperthyroidism patients, the study also compared T-cell repertoires from thyroid tissue with T-cell repertoires from blood. Prospective prediction of ophthalmopathy was tested in an independent validation cohort consisting of 18 to 20 hyperthyroidism patients and over 15 patients who later progressed to ophthalmopathy. The paper describes TCR Vbeta CDR3 sequencing of around 130 peripheral blood samples, made up of 43 ophthalmopathy patients, 70 to 75 hyperthyroidism patients and about 17 progressor patients. Overall results and qualifications from the work: A model built on a 13 V-J signature distinguished ophthalmopathy from stable hyperthyroidism, reaching about 89% sensitivity and 81.08% specificity in cross-validation and 80%/75% in testing. Sample size was not statistically predetermined, and investigators were not blinded to group allocation. In validation, the model predicted progression to ophthalmopathy with over 60% sensitivity and less than 75% specificity, a median of 6.5 months before onset. Most expanded thyroid clonotypes (frequency above 0.001) were also detected in blood, a finding suggesting that blood repertoires may reflect thyroid immune responses.

Ophthalmopathy patients had moderately to severely active disease, Clinical Activity Score of at least 3, NOSPECS grade of at least 4, and duration under 3 months. Exclusion was applied to patients with uncontrolled infections, other autoimmune diseases, pregnancy or lactation. Diagnoses relied on clinical symptoms, serum thyroxine and TRAb, thyroid ultrasound and orbital computed tomography. PBMCs were separated from under 12 ml of fresh peripheral blood using Ficoll-Paque density gradient centrifugation. Trizol reagent was used to extract total RNA, and RNA quality was then checked on an Agilent 2100 Bioanalyzer. This clonotype has at least ten counts. Its antigen is currently not known. The input lacks base qualities; no much larger clone sits a single base away. Relative to germline, V is missing 5 bases and J is missing 0 bases, with 8 bases of the junction outside any gene match. CDR1 and CDR2 were assigned from the germline V gene (reference sequence) as SEHNR and FQNEAQ. Reading from cysteine to phenylalanine, the CDR3 counts 17 amino acids. The CDR3 DNA has 51 bases and is translated from base 1.

The TCR beta CDR3 regions were amplified from the RNA transcripts. A first-round RT-PCR of the TCR CDR3 used the HTBI primer set with the Qiagen OneStep RT-PCR kit. Libraries were constructed in a second round of multiplex PCR, after which size selection and purification were carried out. Paired-end sequencing of the libraries was performed with 100 bp reads on an Illumina HiSeq2000. In the paper's pipeline: SOAPnuke was used to process the raw data, with reads discarded if the reads contained adapters or uncalled bases, had a mean Phred below 15, or lacked an exact constant-primer or identifier match. High-quality paired reads were merged using COPE v1.2.5, and each unique nucleotide sequence was defined as a clonotype. Clonotypes were aligned to IMGT TRBV, TRBD and TRBJ reference segments using MiTCR v1.1. Only V-J combinations with frequency above 0.0001, covering about 99% of repertoires, were analysed. The TCS score was defined as the ratio of F50 (clonal expansion) to E x V (chaos), calculated using BLOSUM62-based TCRdist between CDR3 peptides within each V-J. Welch's t-statistics and random forest reduced some 510 V-J features to roughly 13, which were used in a naive Bayes classifier (R e1071). TCRdb ran its own pipeline on the public reads, namely fastp trimming at Q25 and MiXCR clone calling, and kept in-frame beta chains. Each entry merges the rows of one CDR3 protein and shows their most common DNA and genes. These V and J calls originate from TCRdb's pipeline instead of the authors' own analysis. The sample yields fewer than 450,000 distinct CDR3 sequences; approximately 18% were counted once. The ten largest clones capture around two fifths of the sample.

The sequence links TRBV7-9 to TRBJ2-7; 12 of the junction bases match TRBD1. This receptor was identified in a man between 18 and 29 years old with Graves' ophthalmopathy. Sequencing was done on a sample of blood. The CDR3 region: CASSDGTGGRFSYEQYF. The nucleotide sequence is given as TGTGCCAGCAGCGACGGGACAGGGGGCCGATTCTCCTACGAGCAGTACTTC.